These T cell receptor beta chains were read from a single sample in a study of blood T cell repertoires in COVID-19. Sequencing used immunoSEQ multiplex PCR; TCRdb keeps in-frame clones, though not all of them. Among 290,000 or so clones listed, roughly 86% were seen once. Sample: PBMCs or T cells enriched from blood (not recorded which). Every receptor here comes from a young woman who had recovered from COVID-19. Both conserved end residues are part of each CDR3. The D gene is left open where the match is weak. Not every row has a clone size; where given, it reads once, few, many or a size class.

v_call: TRBV7-2
j_call: TRBJ1-3
d_call: .
clone_size: .
cdr3_aa: CASSLRSGSGNTIYF
cdr3_nt: TGTGCCAGCAGCTTAAGGTCGGGCTCTGGAAACACCATATATTTT

v_call: TRBV7-6
j_call: TRBJ2-2
d_call: .
clone_size: .
cdr3_aa: CASSSFPGTGDANTGELFF
cdr3_nt: TGTGCCAGCAGTTCATTTCCGGGGACGGGGGACGCGAACACCGGGGAGCTGTTTTTT

v_call: TRBV4-3
j_call: TRBJ2-1
d_call: TRBD2
clone_size: .
cdr3_aa: CASSRGEGPDDEQFF
cdr3_nt: TGCGCCAGCAGCCGTGGGGAGGGGCCGGACGATGAGCAGTTCTTC

v_call: TRBV10-3
j_call: TRBJ1-2
d_call: .
clone_size: .
cdr3_aa: CAITKQGSYGYTF
cdr3_nt: TGTGCCATCACCAAGCAGGGATCCTATGGCTACACCTTC

v_call: TRBV11-2
j_call: TRBJ1-1
d_call: TRBD1
clone_size: .
cdr3_aa: CASSSDPGQGLRAFF
cdr3_nt: TGTGCCAGCAGCTCCGATCCGGGACAGGGCTTGAGAGCTTTCTTT

v_call: TRBV12-3/TRBV12-4
j_call: TRBJ2-7
d_call: .
clone_size: .
cdr3_aa: CASSGGSYEQYF
cdr3_nt: TGTGCCAGCAGTGGAGGTAGCTACGAGCAGTACTTC

v_call: TRBV5-4
j_call: TRBJ2-3
d_call: TRBD2
clone_size: .
cdr3_aa: CASSLDGLAGDTQYF
cdr3_nt: TGTGCCAGCAGCTTGGACGGACTAGCGGGAGATACGCAGTATTTT

v_call: TRBV19
j_call: TRBJ2-1
d_call: TRBD2
clone_size: .
cdr3_aa: CASSWASGSTYNEQFF
cdr3_nt: TGTGCCAGTAGTTGGGCTAGCGGGAGTACTTACAATGAGCAGTTCTTC

v_call: TRBV29-1
j_call: TRBJ1-1
d_call: .
clone_size: .
cdr3_aa: CSVDRLGGTEAFF
cdr3_nt: TGCAGCGTCGACCGCCTCGGGGGCACTGAAGCTTTCTTT

v_call: TRBV30
j_call: TRBJ2-1
d_call: TRBD2
clone_size: .
cdr3_aa: CAWSVGLAGAMGNEQFF
cdr3_nt: TGTGCCTGGAGTGTCGGGCTAGCGGGAGCAATGGGCAATGAGCAGTTCTTC

v_call: TRBV15
j_call: TRBJ1-2
d_call: TRBD1
clone_size: few
cdr3_aa: CATSSLSRTGRGPYGYTF
cdr3_nt: TGTGCCACCAGCAGCCTATCAAGGACAGGGAGGGGGCCCTATGGCTACACCTTC

v_call: TRBV2
j_call: TRBJ2-1
d_call: TRBD2
clone_size: .
cdr3_aa: CASGKGTSGSNGEQFF
cdr3_nt: TGTGCCAGCGGGAAAGGGACTAGCGGGAGTAACGGTGAGCAGTTCTTC

v_call: TRBV9
j_call: TRBJ1-3
d_call: .
clone_size: few
cdr3_aa: CASSVDSGSGNTIYF
cdr3_nt: TGTGCCAGCAGCGTAGACAGTGGCTCTGGAAACACCATATATTTT

v_call: TRBV5-4
j_call: TRBJ2-1
d_call: .
clone_size: .
cdr3_aa: CASSSQGSSYNEQFF
cdr3_nt: TGTGCCAGCAGCTCCCAGGGGAGCTCCTACAATGAGCAGTTCTTC

v_call: TRBV18
j_call: TRBJ1-4
d_call: .
clone_size: .
cdr3_aa: CASSPRRWRTNEKLFF
cdr3_nt: TGTGCCAGCTCACCCAGGAGGTGGCGAACTAATGAAAAACTGTTTTTT

v_call: TRBV10-2
j_call: TRBJ1-2
d_call: .
clone_size: .
cdr3_aa: CASSVDLYGYTF
cdr3_nt: TGCGCCAGCAGTGTAGACTTGTATGGCTACACCTTC

v_call: TRBV3-1/TRBV3-2
j_call: TRBJ2-5
d_call: TRBD2
clone_size: .
cdr3_aa: CASSQAPLAGASQETQYF
cdr3_nt: TGTGCCAGCAGCCAAGCCCCATTAGCGGGAGCCTCCCAAGAGACCCAGTACTTC

v_call: TRBV27
j_call: TRBJ1-1
d_call: .
clone_size: .
cdr3_aa: CASSRLEVDTEAFF
cdr3_nt: TGTGCCAGCAGTAGGCTGGAGGTGGACACTGAAGCTTTCTTT

v_call: TRBV29-1
j_call: TRBJ2-3
d_call: TRBD2
clone_size: .
cdr3_aa: CSAEGLAGIQSSWRTGTQYF
cdr3_nt: TGCAGCGCTGAAGGACTAGCGGGGATACAATCGTCTTGGAGAACGGGTACGCAGTATTTT

v_call: TRBV19
j_call: TRBJ2-6
d_call: .
clone_size: .
cdr3_aa: CASSIPGALNSGANVLTF
cdr3_nt: TGTGCCAGTAGTATCCCAGGGGCGTTGAACTCTGGGGCCAACGTCCTGACTTTC

v_call: TRBV28
j_call: TRBJ1-5
d_call: TRBD1
clone_size: .
cdr3_aa: CASRETGPEQPQHF
cdr3_nt: TGTGCCAGCAGAGAGACAGGGCCGGAGCAGCCCCAGCATTTT

v_call: TRBV14
j_call: TRBJ1-1
d_call: TRBD1
clone_size: .
cdr3_aa: CASSKLQTGGTEAFF
cdr3_nt: TGTGCCAGCAGCAAGCTCCAAACAGGGGGAACTGAAGCTTTCTTT

v_call: TRBV6-5
j_call: TRBJ2-1
d_call: .
clone_size: .
cdr3_aa: CASSYRPSNEQFF
cdr3_nt: TGTGCCAGCAGTTACCGGCCTAGCAATGAGCAGTTCTTC

v_call: TRBV27
j_call: TRBJ2-1
d_call: .
clone_size: .
cdr3_aa: CASSLGQNSYNEQFF
cdr3_nt: TGTGCCAGCAGTTTAGGACAGAACTCCTACAATGAGCAGTTCTTC

v_call: TRBV10-2
j_call: TRBJ1-1
d_call: TRBD1
clone_size: once
cdr3_aa: CASKTDRGSEAFF
cdr3_nt: TGCGCCAGCAAGACCGACAGGGGGTCTGAAGCTTTCTTT

v_call: TRBV30
j_call: TRBJ1-2
d_call: TRBD1
clone_size: .
cdr3_aa: CAWGRQGRSYGYTF
cdr3_nt: TGTGCCTGGGGGAGACAGGGGCGGTCCTATGGCTACACCTTC

v_call: TRBV11-2
j_call: TRBJ2-3
d_call: TRBD2
clone_size: once
cdr3_aa: CASSPLAGGPRDTQYF
cdr3_nt: TGTGCCAGCAGCCCCCTGGCGGGGGGCCCTCGGGATACGCAGTATTTT

v_call: TRBV4-3
j_call: TRBJ1-6
d_call: .
clone_size: .
cdr3_aa: CASSRWTALSNSPLHF
cdr3_nt: TGCGCCAGCAGCCGGTGGACAGCGCTTTCTAATTCACCCCTCCACTTT

v_call: TRBV29-1
j_call: TRBJ1-2
d_call: .
clone_size: .
cdr3_aa: CSVEDTGRVYGYTF
cdr3_nt: TGCAGCGTTGAAGATACAGGGAGAGTCTATGGCTACACCTTC

v_call: TRBV6-5
j_call: TRBJ2-3
d_call: .
clone_size: .
cdr3_aa: CASQSALLITDTQYF
cdr3_nt: TGTGCCAGTCAATCGGCGCTACTAATCACAGATACGCAGTATTTT

v_call: TRBV9
j_call: TRBJ2-1
d_call: TRBD1
clone_size: .
cdr3_aa: CASSPDRGGYNEQFF
cdr3_nt: TGTGCCAGCAGCCCCGACAGGGGGGGCTACAATGAGCAGTTCTTC

v_call: TRBV5-1
j_call: TRBJ2-7
d_call: TRBD2
clone_size: few
cdr3_aa: CASSLVLADTYEQYF
cdr3_nt: TGCGCCAGCAGCTTGGTACTAGCGGATACCTACGAGCAGTACTTC

v_call: TRBV3-1/TRBV3-2
j_call: TRBJ2-7
d_call: TRBD2
clone_size: .
cdr3_aa: CASSTTSGGTYEQYF
cdr3_nt: TGTGCCAGCAGCACGACTAGCGGGGGAACCTACGAGCAGTACTTC

v_call: TRBV2
j_call: TRBJ1-4
d_call: TRBD1
clone_size: .
cdr3_aa: CASSLLQGGNEKLFF
cdr3_nt: TGTGCCAGCAGTCTATTACAGGGGGGGAATGAAAAACTGTTTTTT

v_call: TRBV30
j_call: TRBJ2-4
d_call: TRBD2
clone_size: .
cdr3_aa: CAWLASGRLAKNIQYF
cdr3_nt: TGTGCCTGGTTGGCTAGCGGGAGGTTGGCCAAAAACATTCAGTACTTC

v_call: TRBV7-8
j_call: TRBJ1-1
d_call: .
clone_size: .
cdr3_aa: CASSLVTGPNTEAFF
cdr3_nt: TGTGCCAGCAGCTTAGTCACAGGACCGAACACTGAAGCTTTCTTT

v_call: TRBV29-1
j_call: TRBJ1-1
d_call: TRBD1
clone_size: .
cdr3_aa: CSVEEQGANTEAFF
cdr3_nt: TGCAGCGTTGAAGAGCAGGGGGCTAACACTGAAGCTTTCTTT

v_call: TRBV4-1
j_call: TRBJ1-5
d_call: .
clone_size: .
cdr3_aa: CASSQEWRIDSNQPQHF
cdr3_nt: TGCGCCAGCAGCCAAGAGTGGCGGATTGATAGCAATCAGCCCCAGCATTTT